A single sample is the source of the 23 T cell receptor beta chains below, sequenced in a study of T cell repertoires in cytomegalovirus infection. One entry per CDR3 protein, called by TCRdb with MiXCR from the reads. The top ten hold 2.5% to 3% of the sample, which has more than 650,000 distinct CDR3 sequences, roughly 36% seen once. Sample: PBMCs. The source is a human donor in good health (CMV status not recorded). Some clones in this sample may be carry-over from other donors' samples.

This clonotype has a handful of counts. V is TRBV19 and J is TRBJ1-2; weak D call: TRBD1 (5 bases). V was clipped by 4 bases and J by 3 bases, with 12 bases between them. The CDR3 contains 14 residues. Germline V gene lookup returns CDR1 LNHDA and CDR2 SQIVND (reference sequence). The CDR3 region is CASSNRQSYYGYTF. The CDR3 DNA sequence: TGTGCCAGTAGTAACCGACAGAGTTACTATGGCTACACCTTC.

The rearrangement joins TRBV13 to TRBJ2-4; TRBD2 agrees at 16 bases. CDR3 size: 16 residues. After removal of 3 bases from V and 12 bases from J, the junction contained 8 bases not matched to a gene. The germline V gene has CDR1 PRHDT and CDR2 FYEKMQ (reference sequence). The CDR3 coding sequence is TGTGCCAGCAGCTTTTCCCCGGGACTAGCGGGGGGGACTCAGTACTTC. It codes for CASSFSPGLAGGTQYF.

The rearrangement joins TRBV28 to TRBJ2-5; D is unclear. Trimming removed 1 base at V and 3 bases at J, with 18 bases between. The germline CDR1 and CDR2 sequences are MDHEN and SYDVKM. This CDR3 spans 17 amino acids. The CDR3 DNA reads as TGTGCCAGCAGTTTATATCTGTCGACAATATCAGAAGAGACCCAGTACTTC. Encoded protein: CASSLYLSTISEETQYF.

This chain joins TRBV19 and TRBJ1-1; D is undetermined. Per germline, CDR1 LNHDA and CDR2 SQIVND (reference sequence). The V end lost 1 base, the J end lost 4 bases, and 10 bases lay between the germline ends. CDR3 length: 14 amino acids. DNA for the CDR3: TGTGCCAGTAGTATAGTTCGGGGATCCACTGAAGCTTTCTTT. Translated, it gives CASSIVRGSTEAFF.

For this clonotype: A much larger clone sits a single nucleotide away, making a read error possible. This chain links TRBV25-1 with TRBJ2-3, with D possibly TRBD2 on 7 matching bases. Germline V gives CDR1 MGHDK, CDR2 SYGVNS. This CDR3 region has 16 residues. This CDR3 is CASSTGSGASTDSQYF. The DNA for the CDR3 is TGTGCCAGCAGCACAGGGAGCGGGGCCTCCACAGATTCGCAGTATTTT.

This clonotype was recorded many times. This chain connects TRBV7-2 to TRBJ2-5; D might be TRBD1 (7 bases). The CDR3 is 17 residues long. Germline values: CDR1 SGHTA, CDR2 FQGNSA. V was trimmed by 5 bases and J by 7 bases, leaving 26 bases between them. CDR3 in DNA: TGTGCCAGCAGCCCGACACATAGACTAGAGGGGGCCCGGACCCAGTACTTC. As protein: CASSPTHRLEGARTQYF.

The rearrangement joins TRBV2 to TRBJ2-7; 10 bases align to TRBD1. Trimming removed 3 bases from V and 4 bases from J; junction bases left unmatched: 6. Germline loops: CDR1 SNHLY, CDR2 FYNNEI. The CDR3 is 15 amino acids. The CDR3 loop is CASSDLGQGPYEQYF. In DNA form, the CDR3 reads TGTGCCAGCAGTGATCTGGGACAGGGGCCGTACGAGCAGTACTTC.

This clonotype was detected a few times. The V gene is TRBV30, the J gene TRBJ1-5; D is perhaps TRBD1 (6 bases). Germline values: CDR1 GTSNPN, CDR2 SVGIG (reference sequence). This CDR3 is 15 amino acids long. V was shortened by 3 bases and J by 5 bases, with 17 bases between the two germline ends. Here the CDR3 reads CAWSYRRGGDQPQHF. CDR3 DNA sequence: TGTGCCTGGAGCTACAGACGAGGGGGAGATCAGCCCCAGCATTTT.

This clonotype was found a few times. This sequence joins TRBV9 and TRBJ2-1; D unclear. Germline CDR1 reads SGDLS; CDR2 reads YYNGEE. There are 13 residues in the CDR3. Trimming took off 0 bases at V and 9 bases at J, with 10 bases between the two ends. The CDR3, as DNA: TGTGCCAGCAGCGTAGGGCCGGCGCTTGAGCAGTTCTTC. It encodes CASSVGPALEQFF.

The chain combines TRBV2 with TRBJ1-5; D gene unclear. The V end lost 4 bases, the J end lost 2 bases, and 9 bases lay between the germline ends. CDR1 and CDR2 (germline): SNHLY, FYNNEI. This CDR3 spans 14 amino acids. The DNA for the CDR3 is TGTGCCAGCAGTGGAATCAGTGGCAATCAGCCCCAGCATTTT. It encodes CASSGISGNQPQHF.

The chain has TRBV7-6 and TRBJ2-2; TRBD1 matches at 7 bases. Germline V gene data show CDR1 as SGHVS and CDR2 as FNYEAQ. The CDR3 runs to 18 residues. J gave up 6 bases and V 2 bases, and 15 bases lay outside the gene matches. This CDR3 reads CASSLSVGGAVFAGELFF. DNA of the CDR3: TGTGCCAGCAGCTTAAGCGTAGGGGGCGCGGTGTTTGCCGGGGAGCTGTTTTTT.

The rearrangement joins TRBV20-1 to TRBJ1-2, with D possibly TRBD1 on 6 matching bases. The germline CDR1 and CDR2 sequences are DFQATT and SNEGSKA (reference sequence). The CDR3 has 16 residues. V lost 1 base, J lost 1 base, and 16 bases lay in between. The CDR3 sequence: CSARAGGHSFNYGYTF. The DNA for the CDR3 is TGCAGTGCTAGAGCCGGGGGACATTCTTTTAACTATGGCTACACCTTC.

The chain is built from TRBV4-1 and TRBJ2-2, with D perhaps given as TRBD1 or TRBD2 (7 bases each). Germline V lookup: CDR1 MGHRA, CDR2 YSYEKL. This CDR3 has 18 amino acids. V was pared by 1 base and J by 3 bases, with 18 bases between. The CDR3 sequence is CASSQGEGAQADTGELFF. CDR3 sequence (DNA): TGCGCCAGCAGCCAAGGGGAGGGGGCTCAAGCGGACACCGGGGAGCTGTTTTTT.

V is TRBV20-1 and J is TRBJ1-3; D not resolved. The germline gives CDR1 DFQATT, CDR2 SNEGSKA (reference sequence). V was clipped by 3 bases and J by 0 bases, with 12 bases between them. The CDR3 totals 15 residues. For the CDR3, the DNA is TGCAGTGCTAGGCGGCAGGTCAGCTCTGGAAACACCATATATTTT. Amino acids: CSARRQVSSGNTIYF.

This clonotype was counted a few times. The genes are TRBV11-2 and TRBJ1-4, with D unresolved. The V end lost 5 bases, the J end lost 4 bases, and 14 bases lay between the germline ends. CDR1 SGHAT and CDR2 FQNNGV come from the germline V gene. The CDR3 is 15 residues long. The chain's CDR3 is CASSPLRLGNEKLFF. In DNA form, the CDR3 reads TGTGCCAGCAGCCCACTCCGGTTGGGTAATGAAAAACTGTTTTTT.

This chain joins TRBV6-1 and TRBJ2-1; D gene unclear. The CDR3 length is 14 residues. Germline V lookup: CDR1 MNHNS, CDR2 SASEGT. Trimming left V 7 bases short and J 4 bases short, with 14 bases between. The CDR3 loop is CASTLPGLYNEQFF. The CDR3 DNA sequence: TGTGCCAGCACCCTGCCGGGCCTATACAATGAGCAGTTCTTC.

This clonotype was counted between two and nine times. The chain uses TRBV4-1 and TRBJ1-5; D uncertain. This CDR3 contains 15 residues. Germline V gene lookup returns CDR1 MGHRA and CDR2 YSYEKL. V lost 4 bases to trimming and J lost 2 bases, with 12 bases between them. CDR3 amino acids: CASSLGRIGNQPQHF. DNA for the CDR3: TGCGCCAGCAGCCTAGGGCGGATTGGCAATCAGCCCCAGCATTTT.

The chain carries TRBV27 and TRBJ1-4; D remains unclear. The germline V and J ends were trimmed by 2 bases and 5 bases, with 9 bases remaining between them. Germline V CDR1 and CDR2: MNHEY, SMNVEV (reference sequence). The CDR3 has 14 residues. Here the CDR3 DNA reads TGTGCCAGCAGTTTAGACGGTTGGAATGAAAAACTGTTTTTT. Protein: CASSLDGWNEKLFF. The full variable domain, rest sourced from reference TRBV27 and TRBJ1-4, is EAQVTQNPRYLITVTGKKLTVTCSQNMNHEYMSWYRQDPGLGLRQIYYSMNVEVTDKGDVPEGYKVSRKEKRNFPLILESPSPNQTSLYFCASSLDGWNEKLFFGSGTQLSVL.

The V and J genes are TRBV5-1 and TRBJ1-1; D remains unclear. This CDR3 region has 15 residues. CDR1 and CDR2 (germline): SGHRS, YFSETQ. Trimming stripped 0 bases from V and 1 base from J, with 10 bases between. Written as DNA, the CDR3 is TGCGCCAGCAGCTTGGATAGTCCCGGGAACACTGAAGCTTTCTTT. Translation gives CASSLDSPGNTEAFF. The whole variable domain, filled in from reference TRBV5-1 and TRBJ1-1, reads KAGVTQTPRYLIKTRGQQVTLSCSPISGHRSVSWYQQTPGQGLQFLFEYFSETQRNKGNFPGRFSGRQFSNSRSEMNVSTLELGDSALYLCASSLDSPGNTEAFFGQGTRLTVV.

This clonotype came up a few times. The chain employs TRBV5-1 and TRBJ2-2, with D possibly TRBD2 on 5 matching bases. Germline V gene data show CDR1 as SGHRS and CDR2 as YFSETQ. The CDR3 runs 16 residues. V gave up 5 bases and J gave up 1 base, with 15 bases separating them. CDR3 sequence: CASRPLERLNTGELFF. The DNA of the CDR3 is TGCGCCAGCAGGCCATTGGAGCGGCTGAACACCGGGGAGCTGTTTTTT.

V gene TRBV6-5 combines with J gene TRBJ1-5; TRBD1 is a possible D gene (6 bases). Trimming stripped 8 bases from V and 0 bases from J, with 14 bases between. The CDR3 extends over 15 amino acids. Germline V CDR1 and CDR2: MNHEY, SVGAGI. The CDR3 DNA is TGTGCCAGCCGTACAGGACAGCTTAGCAATCAGCCCCAGCATTTT. It encodes CASRTGQLSNQPQHF.

About this clonotype itself: Germline and junction disagree at one end, which may indicate a read error. V gene TRBV7-2 combines with J gene TRBJ2-1; TRBD1 is a possible D gene (5 bases). This CDR3 region has 15 residues. Germline values: CDR1 SGHTA, CDR2 FQGNSA. CDR3: CASSATWGAYNEPFF. The CDR3 region has the DNA TGTGCCAGCAGCGCAACCTGGGGCGCCTACAATGAGCCGTTCTTC.

Comments on this clonotype: With a much larger clone just one base away, this may be a read error. V usage is TRBV7-2 and J usage is TRBJ2-5; tentatively, D is TRBD2 (5 bases). Germline V lookup: CDR1 SGHTA, CDR2 FQGNSA. This CDR3 comprises 15 residues. Trimming shortened V by 0 bases and J by 4 bases, and 12 bases separated the two germline ends. The DNA of the CDR3 is TGTGCCAGCAGCTTAGCGGGAGTCACGGCAGAGACCCAGTACTTC. Its translation: CASSLAGVTAETQYF.